This T cell receptor (beta chain) was documented in a study of T-cell memory formation after mild COVID-19 (dated by TCRdb to about 2021). Broadly, across the study: TCR sequence clusters from the two donors were largely donor specific. T-cell clones expanding and contracting after mild COVID-19 in a couple of donors were tracked by longitudinal TCRalpha and TCRbeta repertoire sequencing. Two young, previously healthy adult volunteers, one female and one male, were included in the cohort. Here is what the overall study found, with its caveats: The detection of some responding clones in pre-infection memory suggests that pre-existing cross-reactive memory T cells joined the SARS-CoV-2 response. Whether the second-wave clones peaking on day 37 were SARS-CoV-2 specific was not confirmed. Contracting CD4+ clones appeared mostly in the CM and EM memory subsets, whereas CD8+ clones were enriched in EMRA. Clones that contracted from day 15 to 85 showed balanced CD4/CD8 phenotypes, whereas a second wave of clones that expanded from day 15 to 37 leaned towards CD4+. The study included only a couple of mild cases, and larger cohorts that include severe cases with pre-infection samples were judged to be necessary.

At the junction V is shortened by 5 bases and J by 2 bases, with 19 bases in between. The CDR3 numbers 16 residues from cysteine through phenylalanine. The only DNA kept is the CDR3, 48 bases in frame from the first base. Sequences MNHEY (CDR1) and SMNVEV (CDR2) are obtained from the germline V gene (reference sequence). Ficoll-Paque density gradient centrifugation was the method used to isolate PBMCs. As for this clonotype: No antigen is known for it. No base quality information exists; no much larger clone differs at one position.

Sequencing took place on an Illumina NovaSeq 6000. Using 5'RACE with constant-segment primers, TCRalpha and TCRbeta cDNA libraries were constructed, with sample barcodes and unique molecular identifiers added in the process. Trizol reagent was used to extract RNA from every sample. Amplification of the libraries took two PCR steps, and the second step added a second sample barcode plus Illumina TruSeq adapters. Sequencing of the libraries was done on an Illumina NovaSeq, producing 2 x 150 bp paired-end reads. The authors processed their data as follows. Reads were demultiplexed and collapsed into UMI-guided consensus sequences with migec v1.2.7. With mixcr v2.1.11, UMI consensuses were aligned to TRA and TRB V and J templates and assembled into clonotypes. Clonotypes were classified as expanded or contracted when called significant by both edgeR and NoisET, with noise models trained on biological replicates. For edgeR calls, a false discovery rate-adjusted p below 0.01 and a log2 fold-change threshold of 1 were applied. As an exploratory analysis of dynamics, max-normalized trajectories of the 1000 most abundant clonotypes were examined by PCA with hierarchical clustering. Each responding clone was given a CD4 or CD8 phenotype based on the CD4+ and CD8+ repertoires, which had been sequenced separately. TCRdb itself trimmed the public reads at Q25 with fastp, ran MiXCR and retained productive beta chains. Rows with one shared CDR3 protein collapse into an entry with the most common genes and DNA. The V and J calls and clone size come from TCRdb's table, not from the authors' own analysis. This sample gives about 150,000 distinct CDR3 sequences in total; roughly a third of them show up just once. The biggest ten clones account for more than 10% of the sample.

Input material: PBMCs or a T cell subset sorted from them (not recorded which). The chain uses TRBV27 and TRBJ2-7, and TRBD2 may be the D gene, going by 5 matching bases. This TCR came from an adult woman who had mild COVID-19 (a few samples of this study predate the infection). The sample titles of this study are shuffled in the database, so cell type and time point are left out; the donor was told from shared clones. The DNA reads as follows: TGTGCCAGCAGTCCTCTCCGGTCCGCGGGTCCCTACGAGCAGTACTTC. This encodes CASSPLRSAGPYEQYF.